Listed below are T cell receptor beta chains from one sample, sequenced in a study of T cell responses to AZD1222 COVID-19 vaccine. The protocol was immunoSEQ multiplex PCR, while the TCRdb copy is restricted to in-frame clones and leaves out a portion. Of about 120,000 clones listed, just under 90% are singletons. The specimen comprised peripheral blood, sampled on day 0 of AZD1222 vaccination. Every receptor here comes from an adult in good health. The conserved cysteine and the conserved F or W are not part of the CDR3 here. The order of the fields is clone size, V gene, D gene, CDR3 protein. The D gene is left open where the match is weak. Size is omitted from some rows. Given values are once, few, many or a class for expanded clones.

>.|TRBV5-6|.
ASSLGQKGNEKLF
>.|TRBV27|.
ASSVGKTGNQPQH
>.|TRBV27|.
ASRRLGTEKLF
>.|TRBV19|.
ASSRTDNEQF
>.|TRBV5-1|.
ASSLGGAGELF
>.|TRBV27|.
ASKSLGAKNIQY
>.|TRBV2|.
ASSMGSGANVLT
>.|TRBV6-2/TRBV6-3|.
ASSYGAGKDYGYT
>.|TRBV2|.
ASSVGRNQPQH
>.|TRBV5-1|.
ASSLLTDTGELF
>.|TRBV6-2/TRBV6-3|TRBD2
ASSRGTSGTSSYEQY
>.|TRBV6-5|.
ASSYGVGNSREQY
>.|TRBV28|.
ASSPGSKVF
>.|TRBV19|.
ASRQGNVDQETQY
>.|TRBV2|TRBD1
ASGGQVDEKLF
>.|TRBV10-1|.
ASSSQGDTQY
>.|TRBV10-3|.
AISESKGSNTEAF
>.|TRBV28|.
ASSNPGGLPQH
>.|TRBV6-5|.
ASSIRQSNQPQH
>.|TRBV5-1|.
ASSLDGQGGQPQH
>.|TRBV7-8|.
ASSPTEGSYNEQF
>.|TRBV10-3|TRBD1
ALGTVNTGELF
>.|TRBV7-9|TRBD1
ASSPGTGHSNQPQH
>.|TRBV6-5|TRBD2
ASSPPWTSSNEQF
>.|TRBV2|.
ASSVRETQY
>few|TRBV12-3/TRBV12-4|.
ASSRDTHYEQY
>.|TRBV6-5|TRBD1
ASSFDRGSSYEQY
>.|TRBV12-3/TRBV12-4|.
ASSPDFNEQF
>.|TRBV6-5|TRBD1
ASSYSTRQGVSYT
>.|TRBV6-2/TRBV6-3|TRBD1
ASSYPGQSYEQY
>.|TRBV6-5|.
ATILTGSGANVLT
>.|TRBV12-3/TRBV12-4|TRBD2
ASRRTSGDTQY
>few|TRBV6-4|.
ASSDGFGTVGGYT
>.|TRBV19|TRBD1
ASTPGQGPSNYGYT
>.|TRBV5-8|.
ASSLSMTSRGDTQY
>.|TRBV9|TRBD2
ASSVGRGLNTGELF
>.|TRBV24-1|.
ATSDGQGHEQY
>.|TRBV27|.
ASSTTGYGYT
>.|TRBV6-5|.
ASSYTGVGFNQPQH
>.|TRBV2|.
ASSEGLGGPSSGANVLT
>.|TRBV28|TRBD1
ASSRTGQDYGYT
>.|TRBV7-8|TRBD2
ASSLSGANNEQF
>.|TRBV12-3/TRBV12-4|.
ASSSEQETQY
>.|TRBV10-3|TRBD2
AISVQLAGEYNEQF
>.|TRBV19|.
ASSIDLRGNEQF
>.|TRBV5-4|TRBD1
ASSIGTAVSYEQY
>.|TRBV27|TRBD1
ASSTRTGAQH
>.|TRBV29-1|TRBD1
SVEGQGGAETQY
>.|TRBV5-1|.
ASSLEGADSGNTIY
>.|TRBV6-5|.
ASRQSGGETQY